These 12 T cell receptor beta chains share one sample of origin, sequenced in a study of T cell clonality in common variable immunodeficiency. Profiling relied on immunoSEQ multiplex PCR, and the TCRdb table lists in-frame clones only, not all of them. The sample counts roughly 79,000 clones, none seen once; the ten largest own about 0.8%. Sequencing was carried out using peripheral blood mononuclear cells. Receptors were obtained from a person between 18 and 75 years old in good health.

This clone was observed at least ten times. The read stops 3 residues short of the end of the CDR3; the missing end is completed from the germline J gene. The chain combines TRBV3-1 (or the pseudogene TRBV3-2) with TRBJ1-1, with 8 bases fitting TRBD1. CDR1 is LGHDT, CDR2 YNNKEL, per germline (reference sequence). The CDR3 runs to 13 residues. With V trimmed by 4 bases and J by 5 bases, 3 bases remained unmatched. CDR3: CASSRQGWTEAFF. The covered CDR3 bases are TGTGCCAGCAGCCGACAGGGGTGGACTGAA.

This clone was detected ten times or more. The read gets to within 3 residues of the CDR3 end, and the germline J gene fills in the rest. This chain joins TRBV7-9 and TRBJ1-1; D is unclear. This CDR3 has 14 residues. Trimming took off 5 bases at V and 1 base at J, with 11 bases between the two ends. Germline V gives CDR1 SEHNR, CDR2 FQNEAQ (reference sequence). Partial CDR3 DNA: TGTGCCAGCAGCCGAACCGGGTCGAACACTGAA. It codes for CASSRTGSNTE. The complete CDR3 protein is CASSRTGSNTEAFF.

As for this clone: Read sequence stops 3 residues before the CDR3 end, and the germline J gene provides the missing end. J is TRBJ1-6 and V is TRBV5-1; D is undetermined. V gave up 3 bases and J gave up 6 bases, with 19 bases separating them. Germline loops: CDR1 SGHRS, CDR2 YFSETQ. This CDR3 spans 17 amino acids. The CDR3 bases that were read are TGCGCCAGCAGCTCTTATGGCGGGCACAACCTTAATTCACCC. Protein: CASSSYGGHNLNSP. From start to end, the CDR3 is CASSSYGGHNLNSPLHF.

This clone came up many times. The DNA ends 3 residues before the CDR3 does, and the rest of the CDR3 is filled in from the germline J gene. V gene TRBV19 combines with J gene TRBJ2-5, with 9 bases that match TRBD1. The CDR3 is 18 amino acids. Germline values: CDR1 LNHDA, CDR2 SQIVND (reference sequence). The J segment lost 0 bases and the V segment lost 6 bases, leaving 14 bases of the junction unmatched. The sequenced part of the CDR3 DNA is TGTGCCAGTAGCCCCGACAGGGGGAACGAGGGGTACCAAGAGACC. It yields the protein CASSPDRGNEGYQET. From start to end, the CDR3 is CASSPDRGNEGYQETQYF.

There are many counts of this clone. The read ends 3 residues shy of where the CDR3 ends; the end is completed using the germline J gene. The V call is TRBV20-1, the J call TRBJ2-7; TRBD2 aligns across 11 bases. The CDR3 consists of 15 residues. The germline CDR1 and CDR2 sequences are DFQATT and SNEGSKA (reference sequence). The J segment lost 2 bases and the V segment lost 7 bases, leaving 10 bases of the junction unmatched. CDR3 amino acids: CSVTPGTSGTYEQYF. Partial CDR3 DNA: TGCAGTGTTACCCCTGGGACTAGCGGCACCTACGAG.

The sample holds many counts of this clone. The sequenced fragment ends 3 residues before the CDR3 boundary, so the rest is inferred from the germline J gene. V usage is TRBV5-1 and J usage is TRBJ2-3; TRBD2 agrees at 9 bases. Germline trimming cut 0 bases from V and 3 bases from J; bases unmatched to any gene: 8. Germline CDR1 reads SGHRS; CDR2 reads YFSETQ. This CDR3 is built from 17 residues. CDR3 DNA (partial): TGCGCCAGCAGCTTGGGTCGCGGGAGGGCCCGAACAGATACG. This translates into CASSLGRGRARTDT. The full CDR3 reads CASSLGRGRARTDTQYF.

This clone has ten or more counts. The read ends 3 residues shy of where the CDR3 ends; the end is completed using the germline J gene. The chain uses TRBV30 and TRBJ2-5; 12 bases are shared with TRBD1. This CDR3 has 16 amino acids. Germline V gives CDR1 GTSNPN, CDR2 SVGIG (reference sequence). J was trimmed by 5 bases and V by 2 bases; bases with no gene match: 9. The part of the CDR3 DNA that was read is TGTGCCTGGAGTTCCCCGGGACAGGGGGCGCGGGAGACC. Translated, it gives CAWSSPGQGARET. The CDR3 as a whole reads CAWSSPGQGARETQYF. The complete variable domain, with remaining parts taken from reference TRBV30 and TRBJ2-5, reads SQTIHQWPATLVQPVGSPLSLECTVEGTSNPNLYWYRQAAGRGLQLLFYSVGIGQISSEVPQNLSASRPQDRQFILSSKKLLLSDSGFYLCAWSSPGQGARETQYFGPGTRLLVL.

This clone was observed many times. The read falls 3 residues short of the CDR3 end, and the missing part is taken from the germline J gene. The chain couples TRBV14 to TRBJ2-1, with 10 bases matching TRBD2. The CDR3 covers 15 residues. Germline V lookup: CDR1 SGHDN, CDR2 FVKESK. Trimming at V came to 1 base and at J to 9 bases, leaving 6 bases not matched to a gene. CDR3 region: CASSQALAGQLEQFF. The DNA read from the CDR3 is TGTGCCAGCAGCCAAGCACTAGCGGGACAACTTGAG.

This clone was seen ten or more times. Sequencing ends 3 residues short of the CDR3 end; the germline J gene provides the rest. The J gene is TRBJ2-7, the V gene TRBV30; D is possibly TRBD1 (5 bases). Germline V CDR1 and CDR2: GTSNPN, SVGIG (reference sequence). The CDR3 length is 12 residues. V gave up 1 base and J gave up 3 bases, with 7 bases separating them. The CDR3 loop is CAWSEQGYEQYF. The sequenced part of the CDR3 DNA is TGTGCCTGGAGTGAGCAGGGCTACGAG.

This clone was counted ten times or more. The CDR3 end falls 3 residues outside the read, so it is completed with the germline J gene. J is TRBJ2-5 and V is TRBV20-1; TRBD2 aligns across 9 bases. The ends lost 3 bases at V and 2 bases at J; junction bases unmatched: 4. CDR1 is DFQATT, CDR2 SNEGSKA, per germline (reference sequence). The CDR3 spans 14 residues. The DNA read from the CDR3 is TGCAGTGCTAGGCTAGCGGGGCAACAAGAGACC. This translates into CSARLAGQQET. The full CDR3 protein reads CSARLAGQQETQYF.

This clone occurred many times. The read is 3 residues too short to cover the CDR3 end, so that end is filled in from the germline J gene. The rearrangement joins TRBV20-1 to TRBJ2-7; D possibly corresponds to TRBD1 (5 bases). Trimming stripped 0 bases from V and 3 bases from J, with 12 bases between. Germline V gene data show CDR1 as DFQATT and CDR2 as SNEGSKA (reference sequence). The CDR3 runs 14 residues. Incomplete CDR3 DNA: TGCAGTGCTAGAGATAAGGCAAGGGGCTACGAG. Its protein product is CSARDKARGYE. The whole CDR3 is CSARDKARGYEQYF.

This clone has at least ten counts. This CDR3 is CASSVRGGRNTEAFF. The CDR3 DNA, read in part, is TGTGCCAGCAGCGTACGAGGGGGCCGGAACACTGAA. This rearrangement joins TRBV7-2 to TRBJ1-1; 7 nucleotides agree with TRBD1. The read terminates 3 residues before the CDR3 end, so the remaining end is supplied by the germline J gene. Germline V gene data show CDR1 as SGHTA and CDR2 as FQGNSA. The CDR3 has 15 amino acids. J lost 1 base, V lost 5 bases, and 7 bases had no gene match.